The following is a T cell receptor beta chain sequence with its context. This CDR3 contains 14 residues. The V gene's germline CDR1 is MNHEY and CDR2 SMNVEV (reference sequence). Trimming cost V 5 bases and J 3 bases; bases outside gene matches: 6. The data are from a study of control samples from healthy donors and cancer patients. The table came from immunoSEQ multiplex PCR; TCRdb's copy has only in-frame clones and leaves some out. The sample shows 150,000 to 160,000 clones, over 85% of them seen only once. Sequencing was done on a sample of blood. This receptor was obtained from a man aged 40-55 years in good health. V and J are TRBV27 and TRBJ1-1, with 7 bases matching TRBD1. This chain's CDR3 is CASSNIQGYTEAFF. CDR3 DNA sequence: TGTGCCAGCAGTAACATACAGGGGTACACTGAAGCTTTCTTT.